The 22 T cell receptor beta chains below were found in one sample sequenced in a study of response to subunit inactivated influenza vaccine (dated by TCRdb to 2016 to 2019). Library generation was performed with RT-PCR. Sequencing was carried out with an Illumina HiSeq 2500. Using fastp at Q25 and MiXCR, TCRdb reprocessed the public reads and kept productive beta chains. Entries are consolidated by CDR3 protein sequence, retaining the most common genes and DNA. A total of 700,000 to 800,000 distinct CDR3 sequences appear in this sample, roughly 20% of them only once. The top ten hold roughly a tenth of the sample. The sequencing used PBMCs from blood, collected less than 6 days after vaccination. The receptor set was obtained from a man over 45 who received an inactivated influenza vaccine. Donor details come from another sample of the same person, matched by shared clones.

The sample holds a few counts of this clonotype. The V and J genes are TRBV5-1 and TRBJ1-1; tentative D call: TRBD1 (5 bases). V was clipped by 0 bases and J by 5 bases, with 11 bases between them. The CDR3 has 14 residues. Germline V gives CDR1 SGHRS, CDR2 YFSETQ. CDR3 residues: CASSLGGAWTEAFF. DNA of the CDR3: TGCGCCAGCAGCTTGGGTGGGGCATGGACTGAAGCTTTCTTT.

The chain is built from TRBV5-1 and TRBJ1-2; 11 nucleotides match TRBD1. The CDR3 contains 15 residues. J was trimmed by 5 bases and V by 0 bases; bases with no gene match: 3. Per the germline V gene, CDR1 is SGHRS and CDR2 is YFSETQ. The CDR3 here is CASSLEDRGLYGYTF. As DNA, the CDR3 is TGCGCCAGCAGCTTGGAGGACAGGGGGCTTTATGGCTACACCTTC.

The gene calls are TRBV12-3 or TRBV12-4 and TRBJ2-2; TRBD2 aligns across 8 bases. The ends lost 9 bases at V and 4 bases at J; junction bases unmatched: 7. This CDR3 is 14 amino acids long. The CDR3 loop is CASTGLAGTGELFF. DNA of the CDR3: TGTGCCAGTACGGGGCTAGCGGGCACCGGGGAGCTGTTTTTT.

This clonotype has a count of ten or more. J is TRBJ2-6 and V is TRBV5-1; D is ambiguous. Germline loops: CDR1 SGHRS, CDR2 YFSETQ. Trimming cost V 4 bases and J 8 bases, with 13 bases left between them. This CDR3 comprises 14 residues. The CDR3 spells CASSQDGGTNVLTF. The CDR3 bases are TGCGCCAGCAGCCAGGACGGCGGAACCAACGTCCTGACTTTC. Filled out from reference TRBV5-1 and TRBJ2-6, the complete variable domain reads KAGVTQTPRYLIKTRGQQVTLSCSPISGHRSVSWYQQTPGQGLQFLFEYFSETQRNKGNFPGRFSGRQFSNSRSEMNVSTLELGDSALYLCASSQDGGTNVLTFGAGSRLTVL.

The CDR3 is CASSLGQSPLYEQYF. DNA for the CDR3: TGTGCCAGCAGCTTGGGACAGTCGCCTCTCTACGAGCAGTACTTC. V is TRBV13 and J is TRBJ2-7, with 7 positions matching TRBD1. J lost 3 bases, V lost 3 bases, and 8 bases had no gene match. The length of the CDR3 is 15 residues. In germline, CDR1 is PRHDT, CDR2 FYEKMQ (reference sequence).

The V and J genes are TRBV20-1 and TRBJ2-3; the D is unclear. V was clipped by 3 bases and J by 3 bases, with 10 bases between them. The germline CDR1 and CDR2 sequences are DFQATT and SNEGSKA (reference sequence). This CDR3 is built from 13 residues. CDR3 protein: CSASQGFTDTQYF. The CDR3 DNA reads as TGCAGTGCTAGCCAAGGGTTTACAGATACGCAGTATTTT.

The chain joins TRBV30 to TRBJ2-1, with D tentatively TRBD2 (6 bases). This CDR3 region has 15 residues. V was pared by 5 bases and J by 5 bases, with 19 bases between. Germline loops: CDR1 GTSNPN, CDR2 SVGIG (reference sequence). Written as DNA, the CDR3 is TGTGCCTGGCGGGGGACTCGCCTGCGGAACAATGAGCAGTTCTTC. Translating it yields CAWRGTRLRNNEQFF. Drawing the rest from reference TRBV30 and TRBJ2-1, the complete variable domain is SQTIHQWPATLVQPVGSPLSLECTVEGTSNPNLYWYRQAAGRGLQLLFYSVGIGQISSEVPQNLSASRPQDRQFILSSKKLLLSDSGFYLCAWRGTRLRNNEQFFGPGTRLTVL.

This chain links TRBV7-8 with TRBJ1-1; TRBD1 aligns across 8 bases. After removal of 2 bases from V and 7 bases from J, the junction contained 9 bases not matched to a gene. The CDR3 runs 15 residues. Germline CDR1 and CDR2: SGHVS and FQNEAQ. CDR3 in amino acids: CASSLQGASGGEAFF. The DNA of the CDR3 is TGTGCCAGCAGCTTACAGGGGGCTAGTGGTGGTGAAGCTTTCTTT.

On this clonotype: Sequence at one end of the junction differs from germline and may be a read error. V gene TRBV18 combines with J gene TRBJ2-7; D perhaps matches TRBD1 (6 bases). The CDR3 consists of 12 residues. Germline lookup yields CDR1 KGHSH and CDR2 LQKENI. The CDR3 reads CASSPDRREQCF. CDR3 nucleotides: TGTGCCAGCTCTCCCGACAGGCGCGAGCAGTGCTTC.

Here the CDR3 DNA reads TGCGCCAGCAGCTTGGGAGGACAGAGCTCTGGAAACACCATATATTTT. This codes for CASSLGGQSSGNTIYF. V gene TRBV5-1 combines with J gene TRBJ1-3; TRBD1 might be the D (6 bases). Germline CDR1 and CDR2: SGHRS and YFSETQ. This CDR3 has 16 amino acids. Trimming took off 0 bases at V and 0 bases at J, with 10 bases between the two ends.

This clonotype was picked up a small number of times. This chain connects TRBV5-5 to TRBJ2-1; D unclear. The CDR3 loop spans 15 amino acids. Trimming cost V 2 bases and J 6 bases, with 15 bases left between them. Per the germline V gene, CDR1 is SGHKS and CDR2 is YYEKEE (reference sequence). DNA for the CDR3: TGTGCCAGCAGCTTCCGGACGGCCGGTGGCAATGAGCAGTTCTTC. This translates into CASSFRTAGGNEQFF.

There are a few counts of this clonotype. V usage is TRBV27 and J usage is TRBJ1-5; D is perhaps TRBD1 (5 bases). The germline V and J ends were trimmed by 5 bases and 7 bases, with 9 bases remaining between them. The CDR3 spans 12 residues. Germline lookup yields CDR1 MNHEY and CDR2 SMNVEV (reference sequence). The CDR3 DNA reads as TGTGCCAGCAGTGCAGGGAGACAGCCCCAGCATTTT. It specifies CASSAGRQPQHF.

The chain employs TRBV20-1 and TRBJ1-2, with no clear D. Germline V gene sequence: CDR1 DFQATT, CDR2 SNEGSKA (reference sequence). This CDR3 region has 14 residues. V lost 0 bases, J lost 5 bases, and 13 bases lay in between. CDR3 bases: TGCAGTGCTAGAGATATAGGTCAGAGTTATGGCTACACCTTC. Its translation: CSARDIGQSYGYTF.

The table lists this clonotype with a few counts. The V and J genes are TRBV10-3 and TRBJ2-7, with 7 bases identical to TRBD2. V lost 6 bases and J lost 0; bases outside the gene matches: 8. The CDR3 loop spans 15 amino acids. Germline CDR1 and CDR2: ENHRY and SYGVKD. CDR3 protein: CAIRHGRGSSYEQYF. CDR3 in DNA: TGTGCCATCAGGCATGGGCGGGGGAGCTCCTACGAGCAGTACTTC.

Only a few counts were recorded for this clonotype. J is TRBJ2-1 and V is TRBV9; weak D call: TRBD1 (5 bases). The CDR3 is 14 amino acids. V was cut by 4 bases and J by 3 bases, with 11 bases left in between. Germline CDR1 reads SGDLS; CDR2 reads YYNGEE. This CDR3 is CASSPLQGYNEQFF. The CDR3 DNA is TGTGCCAGCAGCCCCCTCCAGGGCTACAATGAGCAGTTCTTC.

This clonotype showed up just a few times. This chain uses TRBV27 with TRBJ1-2; tentatively, D is TRBD1 (5 bases). The CDR3 has 15 amino acids. V lost 2 bases, J lost 2 bases, and 12 bases lay in between. Germline V gene lookup returns CDR1 MNHEY and CDR2 SMNVEV (reference sequence). The CDR3 spells CASSLIQGLNYGYTF. CDR3 bases: TGTGCCAGCAGTTTAATTCAGGGACTCAACTATGGCTACACCTTC.

This clonotype came up many times. The chain has TRBV4-2 and TRBJ2-3; 10 positions agree with TRBD2. Germline V gives CDR1 LGHNA, CDR2 YNFKEQ. CDR3 size: 23 residues. The V gene end was trimmed by 4 bases and the J gene end by 3 bases; junction bases not matched to a gene: 28. As DNA, the CDR3 is TGTGCCAGCAGCCCGGACGGATCGGCCGGGACTAGCGACTTAGAGGGGGAGACAGATACGCAGTATTTT. Translation: CASSPDGSAGTSDLEGETDTQYF.

This chain joins TRBV6-6 and TRBJ2-5, with D unresolved. This CDR3 spans 12 amino acids. Germline loops: CDR1 MNHNY, CDR2 SVGAGI (reference sequence). V was pared by 8 bases and J by 1 base, with 8 bases between. The CDR3 nucleotides read TGTGCCAGCGGGGTCAGCCAAGAGACCCAGTACTTC. Encoded protein: CASGVSQETQYF.

This clonotype was seen only a few times. The V call is TRBV7-2, the J call TRBJ2-1; TRBD2 aligns across 7 bases. The junction had 7 bases not matched to a gene; V was cut back by 2 bases and J by 3 bases. The CDR3 runs to 16 residues. In germline, CDR1 is SGHTA, CDR2 FQGNSA. In DNA form, the CDR3 reads TGTGCCAGCAGCTTACGGCAAGCGGGGTACTACAATGAGCAGTTCTTC. It encodes CASSLRQAGYYNEQFF.

This clonotype occurred many times. The chain combines TRBV5-1 with TRBJ2-4; no reliable D call. The germline V gene encodes CDR1 SGHRS and CDR2 YFSETQ. This CDR3 comprises 15 residues. Trimming stripped 4 bases from V and 12 bases from J, with 23 bases between. Written as DNA, the CDR3 is TGCGCCAGCAGCCAAGGTCTTGTAACGGAAGAAGCTCAGTACTTC. Its translation is CASSQGLVTEEAQYF.

This clonotype was counted a few times. The chain couples TRBV7-2 to TRBJ2-1; 11 bases are a match to TRBD2. The CDR3 consists of 15 residues. V lost 6 bases to trimming and J lost 4 bases; unmatched junction nucleotides: 5. The germline CDR1 and CDR2 sequences are SGHTA and FQGNSA. CDR3 residues: CASRGSSGGYNEQFF. Here the CDR3 DNA reads TGTGCCAGCAGAGGCTCTAGCGGGGGGTACAATGAGCAGTTCTTC.

This clonotype showed up many times. The V gene is TRBV4-3, the J gene TRBJ1-1; D remains ambiguous. Germline CDR1 LGHNA, CDR2 YSLEER. V lost 0 bases, J lost 4 bases, and 6 bases lay in between. This CDR3 is 13 amino acids long. The CDR3 DNA is TGCGCCAGCAGCCAAGATCGTGGCACTGAAGCTTTCTTT. This gives the protein CASSQDRGTEAFF.